These 18 T cell receptor beta chains originate from one sample sequenced in a study of T cell repertoires and Cas9 in healthy adults. Here immunoSEQ multiplex PCR was the method, and the copy in TCRdb shows in-frame clones only, minus some. In the table there are almost 15,000 clones, around nine tenths of which are singletons. The specimen sequenced was Tregs (CD4+, CD25+, CD127-, CD137-, CD154-) from PBMCs; culture status not recorded. The receptors come from a human donor in good health.

The chain is built from TRBV30 and TRBJ2-6, with no clear D. This CDR3 is 13 amino acids long. Germline assignment: CDR1 GTSNPN and CDR2 SVGIG (reference sequence). Trimming pared 2 bases from V and 4 bases from J, leaving 6 bases between. The CDR3 coding sequence is TGTGCCTGGAGTCTAGGAGGGGCCAACGTCCTGACTTTC. Translation: CAWSLGGANVLTF.

The chain uses TRBV5-1 and TRBJ2-7, with TRBD2 matching 7 bases. The CDR3 loop spans 16 amino acids. With 4 bases clipped from V and 6 bases from J, the junction kept 16 bases outside the gene matches. Looked up from germline, CDR1 is SGHRS and CDR2 is YFSETQ. In DNA, the CDR3 is TGCGCCAGCAGCAAAAGGCCGGCAAGCGGGGCTGGCGAGCAGTACTTC. Its protein is CASSKRPASGAGEQYF.

Of note for this clone: One end of the junction does not line up with germline, which may come from a read error. The same CDR3 also results from other DNA sequences found in this sample. V usage is TRBV30 and J usage is TRBJ1-6, with D unresolved. Germline CDR1 GTSNPN, CDR2 SVGIG (reference sequence). CDR3 length: 15 residues. The CDR3 DNA is TGTGCCTGGAGTTCGGACGGCCAAAATAATTCGCCCCTCCACTTT. Its protein product is CAWSSDGQNNSPLHF.

About this clone: This CDR3 is also generated by other DNA sequences in the sample. CDR3 region: CASSRVKGGGANVLTF. The CDR3 coding sequence is TGCGCCAGCAGCCGAGTTAAGGGTGGCGGGGCCAACGTCCTGACTTTC. V gene TRBV5-1 combines with J gene TRBJ2-6; no clear D. The germline V gene has CDR1 SGHRS and CDR2 YFSETQ. V gave up 4 bases and J gave up 4 bases, with 15 bases separating them. The CDR3 is 16 residues long.

The CDR3: CASSQGGNQPQHF. CDR3 nucleotide sequence: TGTGCCAGCAGTCAGGGTGGAAATCAGCCCCAGCATTTT. The chain carries TRBV6-6 and TRBJ1-5; tentative D call: TRBD1 (5 bases). The length of the CDR3 is 13 residues. Germline CDR1 reads MNHNY; CDR2 reads SVGAGI (reference sequence). V lost 5 bases and J 4 bases, leaving 9 bases between the germline ends.

This chain uses TRBV9 with TRBJ1-2, with 7 nucleotides matching TRBD1. The ends lost 4 bases at V and 8 bases at J; junction bases unmatched: 14. This CDR3 has 15 amino acids. Per germline, CDR1 SGDLS and CDR2 YYNGEE. CDR3 loop: CASSLGTAAWVGYTF. The DNA for the CDR3 is TGTGCCAGCAGCCTAGGGACAGCAGCGTGGGTAGGCTACACCTTC.

The CDR3 DNA reads as TGTGCCAGCCGTTTTCGGGGGCCCGGAAACACCATATATTTT. This codes for CASRFRGPGNTIYF. The chain combines TRBV19 with TRBJ1-3; tentative D call: TRBD1 (6 bases). This CDR3 is built from 14 residues. Germline V gene lookup returns CDR1 LNHDA and CDR2 SQIVND (reference sequence). The germline V and J ends were trimmed by 9 bases and 4 bases, with 16 bases remaining between them.

The V gene is TRBV7-9, the J gene TRBJ2-7; 10 bases are shared with TRBD1. The germline CDR1 and CDR2 sequences are SEHNR and FQNEAQ (reference sequence). The length of the CDR3 is 16 residues. Losses at the gene ends were 5 bases for V and 3 bases for J; bases not matched to a gene: 10. DNA for the CDR3: TGTGCCAGCAGCGACACCGGGACAGGGGATTACTACGAGCAGTACTTC. It codes for CASSDTGTGDYYEQYF.

The genes are TRBV10-3 and TRBJ1-2; 7 nucleotides align to TRBD1. Per germline, CDR1 ENHRY and CDR2 SYGVKD. The CDR3 contains 13 residues. With V trimmed by 2 bases and J by 5 bases, 2 bases remained unmatched. Here the CDR3 reads CAISEDRVYGYTF. The CDR3 bases are TGTGCCATCAGTGAGGACAGGGTTTATGGCTACACCTTC.

In regard to this clone: Sequence at one end of the junction differs from germline and may be a read error. The chain uses TRBV2 and TRBJ1-2; TRBD1 matches at 12 bases. Germline loops: CDR1 SNHLY, CDR2 FYNNEI. This CDR3 has 15 residues. For the CDR3, the DNA is TGTGTCAGCAGTGAAGGGACAGGGGGCGTCTATGGCTACACCTTC. The encoded protein is CVSSEGTGGVYGYTF. The full variable domain, with the rest looked up from reference TRBV2 and TRBJ1-2, is EPEVTQTPSHQVTQMGQEVILRCVPISNHLYFYWYRQILGQKVEFLVSFYNNEISEKSEIFDDQFSVERPDGSNFTLKIRSTKLEDSAMYFCVSSEGTGGVYGYTFGSGTRLTVV.

The chain joins TRBV7-9 to TRBJ1-2, with D maybe TRBD1 (6 bases). CDR3 size: 16 residues. V lost 2 bases to trimming and J lost 4 bases, with 17 bases between them. CDR1 and CDR2 from the germline V gene are SEHNR and FQNEAQ (reference sequence). CDR3 sequence: CASSLRATAGAYGYTF. For the CDR3, the DNA is TGTGCCAGCAGCTTACGGGCGACAGCGGGGGCCTATGGCTACACCTTC.

This clone was counted only a few times. This rearrangement joins TRBV19 to TRBJ1-6; D ambiguous. V lost 4 bases and J lost 9, with 13 bases in between. The length of the CDR3 is 14 residues. Germline V CDR1 and CDR2: LNHDA, SQIVND (reference sequence). DNA of the CDR3: TGTGCCAGTAGTACGACCGGGCGGGGTTCACCCCTCCACTTT. Translating gives CASSTTGRGSPLHF.

As for this clone: Other DNA sequences within the sample encode an identical CDR3. This chain uses TRBV5-1 with TRBJ2-1; TRBD2 matches at 8 bases. There are 17 residues in the CDR3. The ends lost 0 bases at V and 8 bases at J; junction bases unmatched: 13. CDR1 and CDR2 (germline): SGHRS, YFSETQ. The CDR3 DNA is TGCGCCAGCAGCTTGGATGGTCGGGGGGGCCGTTCGTATGAGCAGTTCTTC. Residues: CASSLDGRGGRSYEQFF. The full variable domain, rest sourced from reference TRBV5-1 and TRBJ2-1, is KAGVTQTPRYLIKTRGQQVTLSCSPISGHRSVSWYQQTPGQGLQFLFEYFSETQRNKGNFPGRFSGRQFSNSRSEMNVSTLELGDSALYLCASSLDGRGGRSYEQFFGPGTRLTVL.

This clone showed up just a few times. The rearrangement links TRBV19 to TRBJ1-6, with D unclear. The CDR3 length is 13 residues. The ends were cut back, 3 bases at V and 9 bases at J, with 9 bases in the middle. The germline V gene encodes CDR1 LNHDA and CDR2 SQIVND (reference sequence). CDR3 in DNA: TGTGCCAGTAGTATTTCTGGAGCTTCACCCCTCCACTTT. Translating it yields CASSISGASPLHF.

The chain uses TRBV6-5 and TRBJ1-5; D is perhaps TRBD1 (5 bases). The germline V and J ends were trimmed by 2 bases and 4 bases, with 9 bases remaining between them. This CDR3 spans 14 amino acids. CDR1 is MNHEY, CDR2 SVGAGI, per germline. In nucleotides, the CDR3 is TGTGCCAGCAGTTACGGTGGGGGGAATCAGCCCCAGCATTTT. Translated, it gives CASSYGGGNQPQHF.

The genes are TRBV7-2 and TRBJ2-7, with 7 nucleotides matching TRBD2. The CDR3 has 14 amino acids. Germline-derived CDR1 and CDR2 are SGHTA and FQGNSA. J lost 6 bases, V lost 4 bases, and 9 bases had no gene match. The CDR3, as DNA: TGTGCCAGCAGCTCCACCGGGGGAGGGGCCGAGCAGTACTTC. This codes for CASSSTGGGAEQYF.

The V gene is TRBV6-1, the J gene TRBJ1-2, with a tentative D call TRBD1 (5 bases). V was cut by 6 bases and J by 7 bases, with 15 bases left in between. Germline assignment: CDR1 MNHNS and CDR2 SASEGT. This CDR3 has 13 residues. The CDR3 loop reads CASRLTGLGGYTF. Here the CDR3 DNA reads TGTGCCAGCAGGTTAACAGGATTGGGTGGCTACACCTTC.

This chain connects TRBV18 to TRBJ2-3; D call uncertain. Germline V gives CDR1 KGHSH, CDR2 LQKENI. Trimming pared 2 bases from V and 4 bases from J, leaving 13 bases between. The CDR3 contains 15 residues. The CDR3 DNA sequence: TGTGCCAGCTCACCATCCTTACGGTCAGCAGATACGCAGTATTTT. This sequence encodes CASSPSLRSADTQYF.